Listed here are 23 T cell receptor beta chains from one sample, sequenced in a study of graft-versus-host responses after intestinal transplantation. Antigen specificity for these receptors is unknown. This table comes from immunoSEQ multiplex PCR, and its TCRdb copy is limited to in-frame clones, with some not included. The table has fewer than 55,000 clones, approximately 95% seen once. Sequences were derived from unstimulated CD8+ T cells sorted from spleen or lymph node cells, sampled before transplant. The receptors derive from a human donor who was the organ donor for an intestinal transplant.

This clone was found once. V and J are TRBV18 and TRBJ2-7; D call uncertain. Germline V gene data show CDR1 as KGHSH and CDR2 as LQKENI. With 2 bases removed from V and 7 bases from J, the gap between germline ends came to 18 bases. The CDR3 totals 15 residues. The CDR3 is CASSPAPVVADEQYF. CDR3 nucleotide sequence: TGTGCCAGCTCACCAGCGCCAGTGGTTGCCGATGAGCAGTACTTC. The complete variable domain, with remaining parts taken from reference TRBV18 and TRBJ2-7, reads NAGVMQNPRHLVRRRGQEARLRCSPMKGHSHVYWYRQLPEEGLKFMVYLQKENIIDESGMPKERFSAEFPKEGPSILRIQQVVRGDSAAYFCASSPAPVVADEQYFGPGTRLTVT.

The chain recombines TRBV27 with TRBJ1-4; D uncertain. This CDR3 spans 16 amino acids. With 5 bases removed from V and 6 bases from J, the gap between germline ends came to 19 bases. CDR1 is MNHEY, CDR2 SMNVEV, per germline (reference sequence). The CDR3 DNA follows: TGTGCCAGCAGTCCATTCCTCGCCGAAGTGTATGAAAAACTGTTTTTT. It specifies CASSPFLAEVYEKLFF.

The V and J genes are TRBV10-3 and TRBJ2-1, with TRBD1 identical over 7 bases. CDR1 is ENHRY, CDR2 SYGVKD, per germline. Trimming removed 6 bases from V and 4 bases from J; junction bases left unmatched: 6. The CDR3 extends over 14 amino acids. The DNA for the CDR3 is TGTGCCATCAGCGGGACAGATTCTTACAATGAGCAGTTCTTC. Its protein product is CAISGTDSYNEQFF.

The chain couples TRBV29-1 to TRBJ1-2; D might be TRBD1 (6 bases). Germline CDR1 reads SQVTM; CDR2 reads ANQGSEA. The CDR3 is 13 residues long. Trimming left V 1 base short and J 4 bases short, with 10 bases between. The DNA of the CDR3 is TGCAGCGTTGAAGGCACAGGGATCTATGGCTACACCTTC. Translating it yields CSVEGTGIYGYTF.

This chain joins TRBV11-3 and TRBJ2-7; D possibly uses TRBD1 or TRBD2 (5 bases each). CDR3 length equals 13 residues. The V gene lost 5 bases and the J gene lost 2 bases, with 10 bases spanning the gap. The germline CDR1 and CDR2 sequences are SGHNT and YENEEA. CDR3 sequence reads: CASSQRDPYEQYF. The CDR3 coding sequence is TGTGCCAGCAGCCAAAGGGACCCCTACGAGCAGTACTTC. Based on the CDR3 plus reference TRBV11-3 and TRBJ2-7, the full variable domain is EAGVVQSPRYKIIEKKQPVAFWCNPISGHNTLYWYLQNLGQGPELLIRYENEEAVDDSQLPKDRFSAERLKGVDSTLKIQPAELGDSAVYLCASSQRDPYEQYFGPGTRLTVT.

In its sample, this clone was seen once. The chain is built from TRBV6-5 and TRBJ1-4; no clear D. CDR1 MNHEY and CDR2 SVGAGI come from the germline V gene. The CDR3 runs to 13 residues. V gave up 2 bases and J gave up 4 bases, with 5 bases separating them. CDR3 in amino acids: CASSYVDNEKLFF. CDR3 sequence (DNA): TGTGCCAGCAGTTACGTCGATAATGAAAAACTGTTTTTT.

The chain links TRBV30 to TRBJ2-6; the match to TRBD1 covers 7 bases. CDR3 length equals 15 residues. Trimming cost V 3 bases and J 1 base; bases outside gene matches: 3. Looked up from germline, CDR1 is GTSNPN and CDR2 is SVGIG (reference sequence). The CDR3 DNA is TGTGCCTGGAGCTGGGACAGATCTGGGGCCAACGTCCTGACTTTC. This codes for CAWSWDRSGANVLTF.

The genes are TRBV27 and TRBJ2-7; the match to TRBD1 covers 9 bases. This CDR3 has 15 amino acids. Germline loops: CDR1 MNHEY, CDR2 SMNVEV (reference sequence). V shed 2 bases and J 4 bases; nucleotides not matched to a gene: 6. CDR3 in DNA: TGTGCCAGCAGTTTAAGCGGGACAGGGTATTACGAGCAGTACTTC. It is translated as CASSLSGTGYYEQYF.

The gene calls are TRBV4-1 and TRBJ2-3, with 9 bases fitting TRBD1. The ends lost 0 bases at V and 0 bases at J; junction bases unmatched: 10. The CDR3 runs to 19 residues. In germline, CDR1 is MGHRA, CDR2 YSYEKL. CDR3 region: CASSQDSLGTGFSTDTQYF. The CDR3 coding sequence is TGCGCCAGCAGCCAAGATTCACTCGGGACAGGGTTTAGCACAGATACGCAGTATTTT.

The V call is TRBV29-1, the J call TRBJ1-1; D gene ambiguous. This CDR3 is built from 11 residues. Germline CDR1 SQVTM, CDR2 ANQGSEA. V gave up 3 bases and J gave up 3 bases, with 5 bases separating them. This CDR3 reads CSVDQYTEAFF. The CDR3 bases are TGCAGCGTTGATCAGTACACTGAAGCTTTCTTT.

The CDR3 nucleotides are TGTGCCAGCAGTTTAAGGCTAGCGGGGGGAATGAGATCCTACGAGCAGTACTTC. It is translated as CASSLRLAGGMRSYEQYF. The chain joins TRBV28 to TRBJ2-5; 11 bases line up with TRBD2. The DNA end favors TRBJ2-7, so the J call may be wrong. The CDR3 extends over 18 amino acids. CDR1 and CDR2 (germline): MDHEN, SYDVKM.

This clone has a single count. The V gene is TRBV7-9, the J gene TRBJ2-5; 7 bases match TRBD1. The last part of the DNA fits TRBJ2-7 better; the J call may be wrong. This CDR3 has 15 amino acids. Germline V gene data show CDR1 as SEHNR and CDR2 as FQNEAQ (reference sequence). CDR3 coding DNA: TGTGCCAGCAGCTCGACGACAGGGAATTCCTACGAGCAGTACTTC. As protein: CASSSTTGNSYEQYF.

V and J are TRBV28 and TRBJ1-5, with D hard to call. From germline, CDR1 is MDHEN and CDR2 SYDVKM. This CDR3 has 16 residues. The germline V and J ends were trimmed by 2 bases and 4 bases, with 15 bases remaining between them. In DNA form, the CDR3 reads TGTGCCAGCAGTTTAAGCAGATGGCAGACGAATCAGCCCCAGCATTTT. It yields the protein CASSLSRWQTNQPQHF.

The chain joins TRBV19 to TRBJ2-5; a weak D match, TRBD1 (6 bases). The ends were cut back, 3 bases at V and 1 base at J, with 15 bases in the middle. The CDR3 is 16 residues long. From germline, CDR1 is LNHDA and CDR2 SQIVND (reference sequence). The CDR3 sequence: CASSIVVGQTQETQYF. DNA of the CDR3: TGTGCCAGTAGTATTGTTGTCGGACAGACCCAAGAGACCCAGTACTTC.

This clone was observed a few times. The chain links TRBV7-6 to TRBJ2-2; D gene ambiguous. The CDR3 length is 13 residues. V lost 1 base, J lost 1 base, and 1 base lay in between. Looked up from germline, CDR1 is SGHVS and CDR2 is FNYEAQ. This CDR3 is CASSLGNTGELFF. Here the CDR3 DNA reads TGTGCCAGCAGCTTAGGGAACACCGGGGAGCTGTTTTTT.

J is TRBJ1-6 and V is TRBV4-1; 8 positions agree with TRBD1. CDR1 MGHRA and CDR2 YSYEKL come from the germline V gene. This CDR3 comprises 17 residues. V trimming: 4 bases; J trimming: 0 bases; junction bases outside the gene matches: 5. The CDR3: CASSLGQASSYNSPLHF. The DNA of the CDR3 is TGCGCCAGCAGCCTGGGACAGGCGAGCTCCTATAATTCACCCCTCCACTTT.

This chain joins TRBV9 and TRBJ2-3; TRBD2 might be the D (5 bases). This CDR3 region has 15 residues. From germline, CDR1 is SGDLS and CDR2 YYNGEE. Trimming took 0 bases from V and 0 from J, leaving 8 bases between them. The CDR3, as DNA: TGTGCCAGCAGCGTAGGTCTAGCTAGCACAGATACGCAGTATTTT. Translation: CASSVGLASTDTQYF. Variable domain in full (rest from reference TRBV9 and TRBJ2-3): DSGVTQTPKHLITATGQRVTLRCSPRSGDLSVYWYQQSLDQGLQFLIQYYNGEERAKGNILERFSAQQFPDLHSELNLSSLELGDSALYFCASSVGLASTDTQYFGPGTRLTVL.

The chain carries TRBV19 and TRBJ1-2; no reliable D call. The V end lost 3 bases, the J end lost 4 bases, and 9 bases lay between the germline ends. CDR1 LNHDA and CDR2 SQIVND come from the germline V gene (reference sequence). The length of the CDR3 is 13 residues. CDR3: CASSMGKFYGYTF. CDR3 in DNA: TGTGCCAGTAGTATGGGGAAATTCTATGGCTACACCTTC.

V and J are TRBV7-2 and TRBJ2-5; D is uncertain. CDR1 SGHTA and CDR2 FQGNSA come from the germline V gene. V shed 2 bases and J shed 1 base, with 2 bases lying between them. The CDR3 is made up of 12 amino acids. The CDR3, as DNA: TGTGCCAGCAGCTTATTCCAAGAGACCCAGTACTTC. Translated, it gives CASSLFQETQYF.

The J gene is TRBJ1-4, the V gene TRBV4-1, with no clear D. The ends were cut back, 1 base at V and 5 bases at J, with 5 bases in the middle. Germline loops: CDR1 MGHRA, CDR2 YSYEKL. This CDR3 is 13 amino acids long. The CDR3 is CASSQVANEKLFF. For the CDR3, the DNA is TGCGCCAGCAGCCAAGTGGCCAATGAAAAACTGTTTTTT.

This chain connects TRBV5-6 to TRBJ2-7; the D is unclear. CDR3 size: 13 residues. Trimming left V 0 bases short and J 4 bases short, with 8 bases between. Per the germline V gene, CDR1 is SGHDT and CDR2 is YYEEEE. CDR3 sequence: CASSLVAAYEQYF. CDR3 nucleotides: TGTGCCAGCAGCTTGGTGGCAGCGTACGAGCAGTACTTC.

The chain uses TRBV4-2 and TRBJ2-3, with 9 bases matching TRBD2. CDR3 size: 16 residues. J lost 4 bases, V lost 0 bases, and 5 bases had no gene match. Germline V gives CDR1 LGHNA, CDR2 YNFKEQ. The CDR3 is CASSQDASGVADTQYF. The CDR3 DNA sequence: TGTGCCAGCAGCCAAGATGCTAGCGGGGTAGCAGATACGCAGTATTTT.

This chain links TRBV7-2 with TRBJ2-3; possibly TRBD1 for D (5 bases). V lost 4 bases and J lost 5, with 16 bases in between. From germline, CDR1 is SGHTA and CDR2 FQGNSA. The CDR3 runs to 15 residues. The CDR3 loop reads CASSSRSGKGDTQYF. CDR3 DNA: TGTGCCAGCAGCTCCCGGTCAGGGAAGGGAGATACGCAGTATTTT.